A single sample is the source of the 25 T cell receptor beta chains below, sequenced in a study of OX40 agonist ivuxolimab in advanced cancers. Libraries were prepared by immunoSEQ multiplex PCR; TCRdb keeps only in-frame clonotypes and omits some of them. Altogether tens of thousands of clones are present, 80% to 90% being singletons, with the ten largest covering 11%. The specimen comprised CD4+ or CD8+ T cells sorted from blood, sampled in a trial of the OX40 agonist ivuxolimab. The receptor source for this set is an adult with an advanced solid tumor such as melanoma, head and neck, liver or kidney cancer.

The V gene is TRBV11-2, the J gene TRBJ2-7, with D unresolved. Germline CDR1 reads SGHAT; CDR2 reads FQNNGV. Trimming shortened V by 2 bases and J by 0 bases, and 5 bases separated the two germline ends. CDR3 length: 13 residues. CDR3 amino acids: CASSLPFSYEQYF. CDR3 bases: TGTGCCAGCAGCTTACCCTTCTCCTACGAGCAGTACTTC.

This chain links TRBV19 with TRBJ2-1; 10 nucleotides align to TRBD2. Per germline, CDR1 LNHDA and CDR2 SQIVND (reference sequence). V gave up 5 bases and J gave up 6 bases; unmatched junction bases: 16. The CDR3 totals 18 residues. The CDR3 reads CASSLIVGQREGGNEQFF. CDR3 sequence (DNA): TGTGCCAGTAGTCTAATAGTGGGCCAGCGGGAGGGAGGCAATGAGCAGTTCTTC.

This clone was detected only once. The CDR3 nucleotides read TGTGCCAGCAGCCCCAGGGACAGGGGGCTGAATGAGCAGTTCTTC. It is translated as CASSPRDRGLNEQFF. The chain is built from TRBV7-9 and TRBJ2-1; TRBD1 agrees at 12 bases. The germline V gene has CDR1 SEHNR and CDR2 FQNEAQ (reference sequence). V shed 5 bases and J 7 bases; nucleotides not matched to a gene: 6. The CDR3 covers 15 residues.

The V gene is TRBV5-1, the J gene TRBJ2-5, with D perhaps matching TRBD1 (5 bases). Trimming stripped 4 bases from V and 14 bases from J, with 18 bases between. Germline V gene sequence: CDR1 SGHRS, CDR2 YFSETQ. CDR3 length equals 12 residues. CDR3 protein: CASSLGAIPIYF. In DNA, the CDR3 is TGCGCCAGCAGCCTAGGGGCCATCCCGATTTACTTC.

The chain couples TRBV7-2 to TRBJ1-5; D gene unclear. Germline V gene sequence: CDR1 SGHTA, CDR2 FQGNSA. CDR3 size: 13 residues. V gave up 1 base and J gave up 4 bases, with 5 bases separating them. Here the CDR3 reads CASSLERNQPQHF. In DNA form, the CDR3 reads TGTGCCAGCAGCTTAGAGAGAAATCAGCCCCAGCATTTT.

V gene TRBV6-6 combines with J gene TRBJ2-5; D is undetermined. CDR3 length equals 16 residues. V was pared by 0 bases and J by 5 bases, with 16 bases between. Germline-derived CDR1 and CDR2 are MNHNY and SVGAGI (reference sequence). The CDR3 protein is CASSYSISRSTETQYF. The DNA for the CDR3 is TGTGCCAGCAGTTACTCGATTTCCAGGTCCACCGAGACCCAGTACTTC.

The DNA for the CDR3 is TGTGCCAGCAGTGGATGGATTAGGACAGGGGGCCACTATGGCTACACCTTC. It specifies CASSGWIRTGGHYGYTF. This chain connects TRBV6-1 to TRBJ1-2; 11 nucleotides agree with TRBD1. V lost 4 bases to trimming and J lost 3 bases; unmatched junction nucleotides: 10. The CDR3 extends over 17 amino acids. Germline-derived CDR1 and CDR2 are MNHNS and SASEGT.

CDR3 bases: TGTGCCAGCAGTTCCACCGGGACAGAGTCCTACGAGCAGTACTTC. Translating it yields CASSSTGTESYEQYF. The chain uses TRBV28 and TRBJ2-7, with TRBD1 identical over 7 bases. Per the germline V gene, CDR1 is MDHEN and CDR2 is SYDVKM. The length of the CDR3 is 15 residues. J lost 1 base, V lost 4 bases, and 7 bases had no gene match.

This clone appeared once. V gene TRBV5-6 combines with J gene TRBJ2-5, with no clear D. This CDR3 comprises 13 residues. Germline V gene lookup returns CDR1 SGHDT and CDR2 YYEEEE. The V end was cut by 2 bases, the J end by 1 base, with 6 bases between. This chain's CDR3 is CASSLLLQETQYF. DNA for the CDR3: TGTGCCAGCAGCTTATTGCTCCAAGAGACCCAGTACTTC. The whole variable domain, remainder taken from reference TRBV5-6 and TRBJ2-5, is DAGVTQSPTHLIKTRGQQVTLRCSPKSGHDTVSWYQQALGQGPQFIFQYYEEEERQRGNFPDRFSGHQFPNYSSELNVNALLLGDSALYLCASSLLLQETQYFGPGTRLLVL.

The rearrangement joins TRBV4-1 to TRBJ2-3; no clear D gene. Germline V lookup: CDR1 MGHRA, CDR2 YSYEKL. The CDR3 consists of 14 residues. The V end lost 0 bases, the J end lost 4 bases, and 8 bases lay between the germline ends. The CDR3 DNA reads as TGCGCCAGCAGCCAAGATCCCCCCCCAGATACGCAGTATTTT. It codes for CASSQDPPPDTQYF.

CDR3 loop: CSANRGETQYF. CDR3 DNA sequence: TGCAGTGCTAATAGGGGAGAGACCCAGTACTTC. V is TRBV20-1 and J is TRBJ2-5; D possibly corresponds to TRBD1 (5 bases). The V gene's germline CDR1 is DFQATT and CDR2 SNEGSKA (reference sequence). The V end lost 4 bases, the J end lost 4 bases, and 7 bases lay between the germline ends. The CDR3 is 11 residues long.

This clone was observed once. The DNA of the CDR3 is TGCGCCAGCAGCCGGTTAGGGACTAGCGGGGTTGAGCAGTTCTTC. Amino acids: CASSRLGTSGVEQFF. The rearrangement uses TRBV4-1 and TRBJ2-1; 13 bases are shared with TRBD2. CDR1 is MGHRA, CDR2 YSYEKL, per germline. Unmatched junction bases numbered 6, after V lost 4 bases and J lost 9 bases. The length of the CDR3 is 15 residues.

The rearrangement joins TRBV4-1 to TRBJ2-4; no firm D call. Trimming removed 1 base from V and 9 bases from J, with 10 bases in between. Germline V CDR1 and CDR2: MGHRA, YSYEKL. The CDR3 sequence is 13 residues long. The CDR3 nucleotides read TGCGCCAGCAGCCAAGCGGAGTGGGTCATTCAGTACTTC. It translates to CASSQAEWVIQYF.

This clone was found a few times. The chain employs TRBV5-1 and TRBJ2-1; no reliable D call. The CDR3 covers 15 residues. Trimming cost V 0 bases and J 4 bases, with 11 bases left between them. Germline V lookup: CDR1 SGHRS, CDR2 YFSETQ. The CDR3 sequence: CASSLGAARYNEQFF. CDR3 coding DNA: TGCGCCAGCAGCTTGGGGGCGGCCAGGTACAATGAGCAGTTCTTC.

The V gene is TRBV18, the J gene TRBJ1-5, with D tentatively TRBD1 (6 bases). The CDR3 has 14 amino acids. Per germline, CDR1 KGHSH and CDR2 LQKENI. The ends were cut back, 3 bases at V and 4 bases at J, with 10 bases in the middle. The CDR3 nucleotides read TGTGCCAGCTCACCCACAGGGCCGAATCAGCCCCAGCATTTT. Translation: CASSPTGPNQPQHF.

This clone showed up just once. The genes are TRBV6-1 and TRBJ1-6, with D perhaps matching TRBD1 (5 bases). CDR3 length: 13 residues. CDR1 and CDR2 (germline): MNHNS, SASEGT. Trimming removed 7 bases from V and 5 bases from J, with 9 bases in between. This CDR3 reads CASTSRDNSPLHF. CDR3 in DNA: TGTGCCAGCACCAGCAGGGATAATTCACCCCTCCACTTT.

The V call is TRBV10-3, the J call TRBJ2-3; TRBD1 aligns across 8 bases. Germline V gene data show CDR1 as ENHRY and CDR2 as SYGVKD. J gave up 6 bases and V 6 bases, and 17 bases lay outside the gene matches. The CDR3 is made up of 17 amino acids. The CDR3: CAIRTSLGQGAQDTQYF. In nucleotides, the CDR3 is TGTGCCATCAGGACGTCCCTCGGGCAGGGGGCTCAGGATACGCAGTATTTT.

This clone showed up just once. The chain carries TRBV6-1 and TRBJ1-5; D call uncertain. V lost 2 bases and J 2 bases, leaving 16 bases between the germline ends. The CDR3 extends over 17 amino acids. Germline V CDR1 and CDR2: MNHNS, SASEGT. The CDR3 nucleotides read TGTGCCAGCAGTGAACTTGAGGGTATGGCGGGCAATCAGCCCCAGCATTTT. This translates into CASSELEGMAGNQPQHF.

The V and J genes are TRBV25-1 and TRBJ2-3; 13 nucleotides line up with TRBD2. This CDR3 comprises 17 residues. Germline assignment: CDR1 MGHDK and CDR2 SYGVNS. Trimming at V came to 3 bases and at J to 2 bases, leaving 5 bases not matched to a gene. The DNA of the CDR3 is TGTGCCAGCAGTGAGCAGGGACTAGCGGGGCTCACAGATACGCAGTATTTT. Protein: CASSEQGLAGLTDTQYF.

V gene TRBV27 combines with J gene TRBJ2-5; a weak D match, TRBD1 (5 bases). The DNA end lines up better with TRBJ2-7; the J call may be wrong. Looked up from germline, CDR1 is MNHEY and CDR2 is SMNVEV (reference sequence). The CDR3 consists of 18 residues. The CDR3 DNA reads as TGTGCCAGCAGTTCCACACCCCCTACAGGATTTTACTCCTACGAGCAGTACTTC. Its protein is CASSSTPPTGFYSYEQYF.

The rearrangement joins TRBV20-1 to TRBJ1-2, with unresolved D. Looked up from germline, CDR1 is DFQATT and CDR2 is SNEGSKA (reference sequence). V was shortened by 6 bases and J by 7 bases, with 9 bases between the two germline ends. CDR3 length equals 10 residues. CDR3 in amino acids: CSALIGGYTF. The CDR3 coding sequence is TGCAGTGCCCTTATAGGTGGCTACACCTTC.

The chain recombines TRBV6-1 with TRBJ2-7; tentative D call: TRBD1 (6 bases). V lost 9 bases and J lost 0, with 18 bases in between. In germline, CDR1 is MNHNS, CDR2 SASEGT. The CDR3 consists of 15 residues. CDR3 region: CASTKSGAASYEQYF. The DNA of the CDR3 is TGTGCCAGTACAAAATCAGGGGCCGCCTCCTACGAGCAGTACTTC.

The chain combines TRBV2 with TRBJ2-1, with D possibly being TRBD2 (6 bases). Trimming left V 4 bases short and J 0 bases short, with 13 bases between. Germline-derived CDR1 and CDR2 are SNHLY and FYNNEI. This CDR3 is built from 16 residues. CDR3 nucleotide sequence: TGTGCCAGCAGTGCACTAGCCTCAAGCTCCTACAATGAGCAGTTCTTC. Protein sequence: CASSALASSSYNEQFF. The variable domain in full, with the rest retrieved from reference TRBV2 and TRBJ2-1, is EPEVTQTPSHQVTQMGQEVILRCVPISNHLYFYWYRQILGQKVEFLVSFYNNEISEKSEIFDDQFSVERPDGSNFTLKIRSTKLEDSAMYFCASSALASSSYNEQFFGPGTRLTVL.

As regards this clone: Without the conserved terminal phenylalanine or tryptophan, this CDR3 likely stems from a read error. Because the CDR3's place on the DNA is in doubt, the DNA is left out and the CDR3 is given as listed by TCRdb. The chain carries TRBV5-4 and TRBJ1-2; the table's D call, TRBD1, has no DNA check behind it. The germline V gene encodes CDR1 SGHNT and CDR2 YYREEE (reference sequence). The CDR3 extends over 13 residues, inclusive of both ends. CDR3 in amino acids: CASSLAIRQAGTL.

The CDR3 bases are TGTGCCAGCAGCCCCCTCGCGGGAGGGCCCACAGATACGCAGTATTTT. Translation gives CASSPLAGGPTDTQYF. This sequence joins TRBV28 and TRBJ2-3; TRBD2 agrees at 9 bases. The junction had 9 bases not matched to a gene; V was cut back by 6 bases and J by 2 bases. The germline V gene encodes CDR1 MDHEN and CDR2 SYDVKM. The CDR3 is made up of 16 amino acids.